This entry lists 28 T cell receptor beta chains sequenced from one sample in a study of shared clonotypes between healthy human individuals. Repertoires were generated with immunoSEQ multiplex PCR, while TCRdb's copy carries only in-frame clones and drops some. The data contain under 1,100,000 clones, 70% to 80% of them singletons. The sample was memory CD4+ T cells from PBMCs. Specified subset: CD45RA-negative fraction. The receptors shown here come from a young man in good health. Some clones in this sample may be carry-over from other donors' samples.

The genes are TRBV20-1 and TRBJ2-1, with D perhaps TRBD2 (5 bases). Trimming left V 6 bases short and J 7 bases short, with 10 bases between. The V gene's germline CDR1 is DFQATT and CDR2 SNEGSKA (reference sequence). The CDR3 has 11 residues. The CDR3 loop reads CSATTGNEQFF. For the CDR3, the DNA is TGCAGTGCAACGACGGGGAATGAGCAGTTCTTC.

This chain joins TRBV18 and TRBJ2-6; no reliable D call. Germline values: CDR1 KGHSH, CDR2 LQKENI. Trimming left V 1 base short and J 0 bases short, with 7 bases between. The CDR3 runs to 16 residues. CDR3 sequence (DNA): TGTGCCAGCTCACCACTCAGCTTCTCTGGGGCCAACGTCCTGACTTTC. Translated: CASSPLSFSGANVLTF.

The CDR3 is CASSLGPAGAKQFF. The CDR3 bases are TGCGCCAGCAGCTTGGGACCAGCGGGAGCTAAGCAGTTCTTC. The rearrangement joins TRBV5-1 to TRBJ2-1; 8 nucleotides agree with TRBD2. The CDR3 has 14 amino acids. V lost 0 bases to trimming and J lost 11 bases; unmatched junction nucleotides: 7. The germline V gene encodes CDR1 SGHRS and CDR2 YFSETQ.

As DNA, the CDR3 is TGTGCCTGGAGTGTACTCAGGACGACACAGTACTTC. This encodes CAWSVLRTTQYF. This chain links TRBV30 with TRBJ2-7; D unclear. V was cut by 0 bases and J by 10 bases, with 13 bases left in between. The CDR3 has 12 amino acids. Germline V gene lookup returns CDR1 GTSNPN and CDR2 SVGIG (reference sequence). Variable domain in full (rest from reference TRBV30 and TRBJ2-7): SQTIHQWPATLVQPVGSPLSLECTVEGTSNPNLYWYRQAAGRGLQLLFYSVGIGQISSEVPQNLSASRPQDRQFILSSKKLLLSDSGFYLCAWSVLRTTQYFGPGTRLTVT.

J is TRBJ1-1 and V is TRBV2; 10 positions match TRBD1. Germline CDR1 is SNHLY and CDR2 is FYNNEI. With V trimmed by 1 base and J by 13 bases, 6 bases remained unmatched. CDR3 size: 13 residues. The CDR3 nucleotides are TGTGCCAGCAGTGAAGGCCGGGACAGGGGAGTTTTCTTT. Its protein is CASSEGRDRGVFF.

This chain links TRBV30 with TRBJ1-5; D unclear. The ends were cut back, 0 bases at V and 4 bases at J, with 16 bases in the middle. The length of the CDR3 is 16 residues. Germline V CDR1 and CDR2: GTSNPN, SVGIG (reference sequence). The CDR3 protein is CAWSVRSGSLNQPQHF. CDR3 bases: TGTGCCTGGAGTGTACGGTCGGGATCTTTGAATCAGCCCCAGCATTTT.

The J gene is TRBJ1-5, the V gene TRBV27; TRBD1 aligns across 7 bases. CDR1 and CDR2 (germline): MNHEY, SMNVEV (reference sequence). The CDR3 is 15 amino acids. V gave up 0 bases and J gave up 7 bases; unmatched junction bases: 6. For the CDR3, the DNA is TGTGCCAGCAGTTTATCTGGCAGGGGGAGGCAGCCCCAGCATTTT. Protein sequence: CASSLSGRGRQPQHF.

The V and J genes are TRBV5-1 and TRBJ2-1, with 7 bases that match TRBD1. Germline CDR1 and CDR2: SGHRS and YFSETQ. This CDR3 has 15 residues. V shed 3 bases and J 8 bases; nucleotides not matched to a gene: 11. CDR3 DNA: TGCGCCAGCAGCTGGGGAAGACAGGGTTGGGATGAGCAGTTCTTC. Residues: CASSWGRQGWDEQFF.

This CDR3 reads CASSPVNQPQHF. As DNA, the CDR3 is TGTGCCAGCTCACCAGTCAATCAGCCCCAGCATTTT. V gene TRBV18 combines with J gene TRBJ1-5; D uncertain. Germline V lookup: CDR1 KGHSH, CDR2 LQKENI. This CDR3 comprises 12 residues. V was shortened by 2 bases and J by 3 bases, with 2 bases between the two germline ends.

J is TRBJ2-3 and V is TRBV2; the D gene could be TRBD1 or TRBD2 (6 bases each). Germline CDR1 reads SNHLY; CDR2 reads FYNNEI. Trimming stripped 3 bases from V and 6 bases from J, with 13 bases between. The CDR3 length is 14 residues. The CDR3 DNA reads TGTGCCAGCAGTGACCCGGGGGCCGCCGATACGCAGTATTTT. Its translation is CASSDPGAADTQYF.

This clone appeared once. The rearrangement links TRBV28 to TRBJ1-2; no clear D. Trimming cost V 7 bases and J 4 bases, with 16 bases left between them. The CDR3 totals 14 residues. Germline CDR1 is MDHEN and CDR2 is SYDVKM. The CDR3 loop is CASTIIAEAYGYTF. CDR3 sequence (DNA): TGTGCCAGCACCATAATTGCGGAAGCCTATGGCTACACCTTC.

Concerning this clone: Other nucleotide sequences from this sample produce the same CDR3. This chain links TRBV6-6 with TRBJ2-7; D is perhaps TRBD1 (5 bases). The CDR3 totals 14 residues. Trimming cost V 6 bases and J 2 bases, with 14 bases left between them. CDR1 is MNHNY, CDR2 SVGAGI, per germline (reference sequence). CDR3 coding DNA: TGTGCCAGCAGCCCAATCGACAGAGCCTACGAGCAGTACTTC. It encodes CASSPIDRAYEQYF.

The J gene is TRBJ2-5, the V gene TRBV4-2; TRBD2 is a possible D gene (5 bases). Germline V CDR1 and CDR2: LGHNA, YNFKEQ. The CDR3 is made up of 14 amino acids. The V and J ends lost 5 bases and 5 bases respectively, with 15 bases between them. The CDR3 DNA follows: TGTGCCAGCAGCTTAAGAGGGCAGCGTGAGACCCAGTACTTC. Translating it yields CASSLRGQRETQYF.

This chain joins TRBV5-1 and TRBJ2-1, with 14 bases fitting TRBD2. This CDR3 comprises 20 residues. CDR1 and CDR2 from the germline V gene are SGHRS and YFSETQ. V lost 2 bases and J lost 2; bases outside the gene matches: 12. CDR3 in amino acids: CASSFPTSGRASRAYNEQFF. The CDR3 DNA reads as TGCGCCAGCAGCTTCCCGACTAGCGGGAGGGCGTCAAGGGCCTACAATGAGCAGTTCTTC. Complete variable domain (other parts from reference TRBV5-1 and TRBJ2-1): KAGVTQTPRYLIKTRGQQVTLSCSPISGHRSVSWYQQTPGQGLQFLFEYFSETQRNKGNFPGRFSGRQFSNSRSEMNVSTLELGDSALYLCASSFPTSGRASRAYNEQFFGPGTRLTVL.

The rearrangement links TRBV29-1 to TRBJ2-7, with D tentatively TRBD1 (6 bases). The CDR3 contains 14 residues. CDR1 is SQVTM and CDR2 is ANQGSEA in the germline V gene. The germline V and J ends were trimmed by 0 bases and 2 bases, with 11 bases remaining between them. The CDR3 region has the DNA TGCAGCGTTGAAGAGACCGACAGGCCCTACGAGCAGTACTTC. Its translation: CSVEETDRPYEQYF.

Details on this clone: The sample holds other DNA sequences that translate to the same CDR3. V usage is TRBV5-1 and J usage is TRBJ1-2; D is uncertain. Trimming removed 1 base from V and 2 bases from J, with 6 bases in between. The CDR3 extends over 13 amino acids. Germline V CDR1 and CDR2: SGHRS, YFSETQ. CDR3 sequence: CASSLLGNYGYTF. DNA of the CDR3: TGCGCCAGCAGCTTGTTAGGGAACTATGGCTACACCTTC.

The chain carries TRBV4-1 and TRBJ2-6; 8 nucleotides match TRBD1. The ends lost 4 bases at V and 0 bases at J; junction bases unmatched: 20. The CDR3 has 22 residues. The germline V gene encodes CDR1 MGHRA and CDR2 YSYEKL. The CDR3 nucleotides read TGCGCCAGCAGCCGAGGAACCGATTTACCGGGACAGGTCCTCTCTGGGGCCAACGTCCTGACTTTC. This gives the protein CASSRGTDLPGQVLSGANVLTF.

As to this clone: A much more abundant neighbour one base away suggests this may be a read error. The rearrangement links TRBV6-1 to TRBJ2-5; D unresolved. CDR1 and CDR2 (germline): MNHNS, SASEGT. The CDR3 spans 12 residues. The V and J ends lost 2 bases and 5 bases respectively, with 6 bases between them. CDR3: CASSEMAETQYF. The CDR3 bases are TGTGCCAGCAGTGAAATGGCGGAGACCCAGTACTTC.

The chain's CDR3 is CASSQGEPRWGQGRNGELFF. The CDR3 region has the DNA TGCGCCAGCAGCCAAGGGGAACCCCGGTGGGGACAGGGTCGGAACGGGGAGCTGTTTTTT. The chain is built from TRBV4-1 and TRBJ2-2; 9 nucleotides align to TRBD1. The V segment lost 1 base and the J segment 7 bases; nucleotides outside the gene matches: 19. Looked up from germline, CDR1 is MGHRA and CDR2 is YSYEKL. The CDR3 is 20 amino acids.

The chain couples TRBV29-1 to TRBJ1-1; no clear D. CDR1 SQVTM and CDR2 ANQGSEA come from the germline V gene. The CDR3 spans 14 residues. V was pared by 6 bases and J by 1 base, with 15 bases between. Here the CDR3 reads CSVQMVRENTEAFF. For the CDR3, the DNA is TGCAGCGTACAAATGGTGCGGGAGAACACTGAAGCTTTCTTT.

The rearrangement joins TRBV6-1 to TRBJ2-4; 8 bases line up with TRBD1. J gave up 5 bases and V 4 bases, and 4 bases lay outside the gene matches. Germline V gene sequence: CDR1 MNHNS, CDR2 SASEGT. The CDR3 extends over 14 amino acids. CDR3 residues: CASSAQGAQNIQYF. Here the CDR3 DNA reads TGTGCCAGCAGTGCGCAGGGGGCGCAAAACATTCAGTACTTC.

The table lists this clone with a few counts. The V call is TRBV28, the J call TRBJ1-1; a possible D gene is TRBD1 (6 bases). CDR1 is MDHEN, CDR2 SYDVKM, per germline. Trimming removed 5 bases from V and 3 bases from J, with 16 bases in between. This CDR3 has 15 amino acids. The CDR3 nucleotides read TGTGCCAGCAGTGCCCCTACAGGGCTGGACACTGAAGCTTTCTTT. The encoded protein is CASSAPTGLDTEAFF.

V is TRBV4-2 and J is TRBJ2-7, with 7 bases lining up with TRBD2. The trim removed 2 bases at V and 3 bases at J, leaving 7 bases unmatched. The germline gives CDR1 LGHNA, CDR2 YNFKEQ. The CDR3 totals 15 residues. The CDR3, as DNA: TGTGCCAGCAGCCAACCCCTAGCGGAACTCTACGAGCAGTACTTC. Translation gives CASSQPLAELYEQYF.

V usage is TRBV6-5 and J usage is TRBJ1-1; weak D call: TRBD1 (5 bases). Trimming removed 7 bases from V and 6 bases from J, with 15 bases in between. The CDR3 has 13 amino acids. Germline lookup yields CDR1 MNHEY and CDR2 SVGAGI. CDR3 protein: CASTRQGKAEAFF. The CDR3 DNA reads TGTGCCAGCACTCGGCAGGGCAAGGCTGAAGCTTTCTTT.

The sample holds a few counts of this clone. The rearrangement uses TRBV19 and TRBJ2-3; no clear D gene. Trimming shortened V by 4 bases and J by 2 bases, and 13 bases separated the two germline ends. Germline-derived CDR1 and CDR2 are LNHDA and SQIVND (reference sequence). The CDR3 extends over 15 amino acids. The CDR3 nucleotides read TGTGCCAGTAGTACCTCCGGGCGTACCACAGATACGCAGTATTTT. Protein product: CASSTSGRTTDTQYF.

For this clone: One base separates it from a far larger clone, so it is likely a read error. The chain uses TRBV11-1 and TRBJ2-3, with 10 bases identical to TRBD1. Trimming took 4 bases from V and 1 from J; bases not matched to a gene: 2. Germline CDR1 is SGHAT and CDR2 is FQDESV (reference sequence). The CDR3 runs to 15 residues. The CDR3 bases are TGTGCCAGCAGCTCCGGGACAGGGGGCACAGATACGCAGTATTTT. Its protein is CASSSGTGGTDTQYF.

CDR3 bases: TGTGCCAGCAGCACCGCCGACAGGATTTACAATGAGCAGTTCTTC. Translating it yields CASSTADRIYNEQFF. The V gene is TRBV7-3, the J gene TRBJ2-1; D may be TRBD1 (6 bases). V was shortened by 5 bases and J by 4 bases, with 15 bases between the two germline ends. CDR1 and CDR2 (germline): SGHTA, FQGTGA. The CDR3 totals 15 residues.

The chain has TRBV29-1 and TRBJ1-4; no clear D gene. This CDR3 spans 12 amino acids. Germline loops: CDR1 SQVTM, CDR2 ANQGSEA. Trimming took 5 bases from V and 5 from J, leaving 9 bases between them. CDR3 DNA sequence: TGCAGCGTTTCCCTAAACAATGAAAAACTGTTTTTT. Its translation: CSVSLNNEKLFF.